This entry is about one TCR beta chain. The data derive from a study of T cell responses to AZD1222 COVID-19 vaccine. Sequencing used immunoSEQ multiplex PCR; TCRdb keeps in-frame clones, though not all of them. Of some 150,000 clones listed, 88% are singletons. CDR3 length equals 13 residues. The junction had 0 bases not matched to a gene; V was cut back by 4 bases and J by 0 bases. Germline loops: CDR1 SGHAT, CDR2 FQNNGV. The sample in question was peripheral blood, obtained after recovery from COVID-19. The TCR comes from an adult who had recovered from COVID-19. The chain uses TRBV11-2 and TRBJ2-7, with 7 bases matching TRBD1. The CDR3 DNA sequence: TGTGCCAGCAGCTGGGACAGCTCCTACGAGCAGTACTTC. This encodes CASSWDSSYEQYF.